This TCR beta chain was captured in a study of T cell responses to AZD1222 COVID-19 vaccine. Notes on the study in general: Increased Spike-specific TCR breadth and depth were observed after two AZD1222 doses. Most donors were white British and more were female, and clonal diversity was possibly underestimated.

Data came from immunoSEQ multiplex PCR; TCRdb stores just in-frame clones and leaves some out. The data show 70,000 to 90,000 clones, 75% to 90% seen once. Germline CDR1 and CDR2: SGHVS and FNYEAQ. The CDR3 sequence is 16 residues long. V shed 3 bases and J shed 3 bases, with 14 bases lying between them. A few counts support this clone. Its antigen remains unknown. The source was peripheral blood, collected 28 days after the second AZD1222 dose. This receptor was taken from an adult who received the AZD1222 COVID-19 vaccine. The V call is TRBV7-6, the J call TRBJ1-4, with D unclear. For the CDR3, the DNA is TGTGCCAGCAGCTTGGCCGGAGGACGGCCTAATGAAAAACTGTTTTTT. Amino acids: CASSLAGGRPNEKLFF.